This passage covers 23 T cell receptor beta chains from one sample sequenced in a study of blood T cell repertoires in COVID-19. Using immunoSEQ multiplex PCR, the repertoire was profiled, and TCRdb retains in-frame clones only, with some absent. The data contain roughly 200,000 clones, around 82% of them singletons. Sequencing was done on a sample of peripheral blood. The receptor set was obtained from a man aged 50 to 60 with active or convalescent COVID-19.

This CDR3 is CASSLAGGAYNEQFF. As DNA, the CDR3 is TGTGCCAGCAGCTTGGCAGGGGGTGCCTACAATGAGCAGTTCTTC. The genes are TRBV5-5 and TRBJ2-1, with 7 bases that match TRBD1. The CDR3 contains 15 residues. V trimming: 0 bases; J trimming: 2 bases; junction bases outside the gene matches: 2. CDR1 is SGHKS, CDR2 YYEKEE, per germline (reference sequence).

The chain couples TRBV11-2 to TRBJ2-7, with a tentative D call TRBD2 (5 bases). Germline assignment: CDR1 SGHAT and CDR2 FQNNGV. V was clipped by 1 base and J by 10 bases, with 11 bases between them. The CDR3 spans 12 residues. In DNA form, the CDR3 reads TGTGCCAGCAGCTTAGCGTCGGGGTATCAGTACTTC. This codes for CASSLASGYQYF.

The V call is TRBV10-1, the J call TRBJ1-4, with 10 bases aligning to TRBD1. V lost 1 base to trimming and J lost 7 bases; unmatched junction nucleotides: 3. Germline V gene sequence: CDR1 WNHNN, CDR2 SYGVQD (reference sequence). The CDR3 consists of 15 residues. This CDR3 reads CASSEYGTGVEKLFF. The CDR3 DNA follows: TGCGCCAGCAGTGAGTATGGGACAGGGGTTGAAAAACTGTTTTTT.

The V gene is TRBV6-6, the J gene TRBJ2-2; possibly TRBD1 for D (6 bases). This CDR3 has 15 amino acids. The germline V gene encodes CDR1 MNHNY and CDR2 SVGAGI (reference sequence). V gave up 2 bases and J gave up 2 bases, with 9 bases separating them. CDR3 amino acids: CASSYGTSNTGELFF. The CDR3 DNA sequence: TGTGCCAGCAGTTACGGGACATCAAACACCGGGGAGCTGTTTTTT.

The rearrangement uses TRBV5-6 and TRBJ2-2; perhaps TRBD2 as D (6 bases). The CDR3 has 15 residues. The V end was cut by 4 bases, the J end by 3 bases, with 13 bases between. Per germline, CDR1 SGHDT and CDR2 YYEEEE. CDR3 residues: CASSHGGVYTGELFF. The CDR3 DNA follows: TGTGCCAGCAGCCATGGAGGGGTATACACCGGGGAGCTGTTTTTT.

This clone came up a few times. The CDR3 sequence: CATTTPGQGFGYTF. The DNA of the CDR3 is TGTGCCACCACCACCCCGGGACAGGGCTTTGGCTACACCTTC. This chain links TRBV15 with TRBJ1-2; 9 nucleotides align to TRBD1. V shed 7 bases, J shed 7 bases, and the junction held 10 bases outside the gene matches. Germline V gene sequence: CDR1 LNHNV, CDR2 YYDKDF (reference sequence). The CDR3 loop spans 14 amino acids.

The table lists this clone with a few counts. The CDR3 sequence: CASGDRPNNSPLHF. CDR3 DNA sequence: TGTGCCAGCGGGGACAGGCCAAATAATTCACCCCTCCACTTT. The V call is TRBV6-6, the J call TRBJ1-6; the match to TRBD1 covers 8 bases. The V gene end was trimmed by 8 bases and the J gene end by 5 bases; junction bases not matched to a gene: 5. Per the germline V gene, CDR1 is MNHNY and CDR2 is SVGAGI (reference sequence). The CDR3 has 14 residues.

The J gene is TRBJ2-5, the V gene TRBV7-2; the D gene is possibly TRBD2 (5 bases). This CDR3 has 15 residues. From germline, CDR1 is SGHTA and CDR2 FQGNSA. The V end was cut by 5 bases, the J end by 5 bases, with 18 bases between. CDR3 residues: CASSERGPGGETQYF. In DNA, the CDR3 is TGTGCCAGCAGCGAAAGAGGACCAGGCGGGGAGACCCAGTACTTC.

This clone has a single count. CDR3 region: CASSLGTSGGSQETQYF. Written as DNA, the CDR3 is TGTGCCAGCAGCTTAGGTACTAGCGGGGGCTCTCAAGAGACCCAGTACTTC. The chain has TRBV7-2 and TRBJ2-5; 11 nucleotides line up with TRBD2. CDR1 is SGHTA and CDR2 is FQGNSA in the germline V gene. Losses at the gene ends were 1 base for V and 2 bases for J; bases not matched to a gene: 6. The CDR3 length is 17 residues.

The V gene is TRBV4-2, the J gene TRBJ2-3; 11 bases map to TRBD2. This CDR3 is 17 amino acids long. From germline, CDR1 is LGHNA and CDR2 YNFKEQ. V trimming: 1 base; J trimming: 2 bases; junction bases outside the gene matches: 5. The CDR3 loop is CASSQVASGGITDTQYF. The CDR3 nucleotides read TGTGCCAGCAGCCAAGTCGCTAGCGGGGGGATCACAGATACGCAGTATTTT.

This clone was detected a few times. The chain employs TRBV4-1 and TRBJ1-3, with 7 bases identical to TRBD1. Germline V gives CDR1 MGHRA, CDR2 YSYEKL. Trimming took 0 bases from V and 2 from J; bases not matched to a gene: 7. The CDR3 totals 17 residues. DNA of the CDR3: TGCGCCAGCAGCCAAGATGGCTACCAGGGGGCTGGAAACACCATATATTTT. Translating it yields CASSQDGYQGAGNTIYF.

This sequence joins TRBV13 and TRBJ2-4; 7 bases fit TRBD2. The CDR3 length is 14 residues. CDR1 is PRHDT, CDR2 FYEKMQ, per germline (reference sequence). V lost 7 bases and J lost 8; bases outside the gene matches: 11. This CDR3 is CASTYGTGGYIQYF. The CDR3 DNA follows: TGTGCCAGCACCTACGGGACCGGGGGGTACATTCAGTACTTC. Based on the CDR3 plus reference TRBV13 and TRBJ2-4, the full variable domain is AAGVIQSPRHLIKEKRETATLKCYPIPRHDTVYWYQQGPGQDPQFLISFYEKMQSDKGSIPDRFSAQQFSDYHSELNMSSLELGDSALYFCASTYGTGGYIQYFGAGTRLSVL.

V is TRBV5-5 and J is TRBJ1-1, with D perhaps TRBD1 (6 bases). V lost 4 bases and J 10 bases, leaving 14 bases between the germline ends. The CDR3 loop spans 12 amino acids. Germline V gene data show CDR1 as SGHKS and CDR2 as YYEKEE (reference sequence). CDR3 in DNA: TGTGCCAGCAGCCGCCAGGGGCTGGGAGCTTTCTTT. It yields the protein CASSRQGLGAFF.

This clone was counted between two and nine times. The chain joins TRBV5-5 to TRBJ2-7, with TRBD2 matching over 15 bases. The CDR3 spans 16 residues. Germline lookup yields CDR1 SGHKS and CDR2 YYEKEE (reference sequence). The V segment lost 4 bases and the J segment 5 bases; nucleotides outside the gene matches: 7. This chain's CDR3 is CASSRGLAGGVHEQYF. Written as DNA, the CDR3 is TGTGCCAGCAGCAGGGGACTAGCGGGGGGTGTCCACGAGCAGTACTTC.

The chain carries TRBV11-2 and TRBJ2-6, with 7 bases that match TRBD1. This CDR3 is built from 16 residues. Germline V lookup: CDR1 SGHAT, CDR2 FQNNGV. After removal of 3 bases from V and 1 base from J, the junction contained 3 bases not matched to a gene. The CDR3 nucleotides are TGTGCCAGCAGCTTGATCAGGGGGTCTGGGGCCAACGTCCTGACTTTC. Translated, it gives CASSLIRGSGANVLTF.

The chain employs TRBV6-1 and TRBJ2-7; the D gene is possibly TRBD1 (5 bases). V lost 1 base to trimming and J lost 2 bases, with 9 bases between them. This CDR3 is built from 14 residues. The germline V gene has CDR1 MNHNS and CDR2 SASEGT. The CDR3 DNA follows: TGTGCCAGCAGTGAAGTAGGACACCCCTACGAGCAGTACTTC. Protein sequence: CASSEVGHPYEQYF.

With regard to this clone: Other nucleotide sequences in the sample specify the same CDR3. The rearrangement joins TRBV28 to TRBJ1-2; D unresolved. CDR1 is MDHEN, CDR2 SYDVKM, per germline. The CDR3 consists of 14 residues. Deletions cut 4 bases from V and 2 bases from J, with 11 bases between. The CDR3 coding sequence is TGTGCCAGCAGTTCGTCCCCGTTAAACTATGGCTACACCTTC. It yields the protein CASSSSPLNYGYTF.

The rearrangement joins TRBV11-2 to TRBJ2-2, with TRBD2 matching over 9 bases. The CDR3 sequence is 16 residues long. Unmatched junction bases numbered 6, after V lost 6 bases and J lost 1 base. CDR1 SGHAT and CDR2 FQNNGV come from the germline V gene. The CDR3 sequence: CASSKSGGLNTGELFF. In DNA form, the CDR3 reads TGTGCCAGCAGTAAAAGCGGGGGGTTGAACACCGGGGAGCTGTTTTTT.

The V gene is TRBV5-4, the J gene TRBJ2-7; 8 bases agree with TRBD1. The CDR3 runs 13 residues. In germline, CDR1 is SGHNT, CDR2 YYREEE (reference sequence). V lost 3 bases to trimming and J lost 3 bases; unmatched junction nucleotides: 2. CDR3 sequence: CASSYGQGYEQYF. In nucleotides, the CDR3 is TGTGCCAGCAGCTATGGACAGGGCTACGAGCAGTACTTC.

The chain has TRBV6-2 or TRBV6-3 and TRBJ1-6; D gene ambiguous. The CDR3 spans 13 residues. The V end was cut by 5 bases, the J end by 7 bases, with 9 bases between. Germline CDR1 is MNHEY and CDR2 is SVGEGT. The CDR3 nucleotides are TGTGCCAGCAGTGATAGAGGGAATTCACCCCTCCACTTT. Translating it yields CASSDRGNSPLHF.

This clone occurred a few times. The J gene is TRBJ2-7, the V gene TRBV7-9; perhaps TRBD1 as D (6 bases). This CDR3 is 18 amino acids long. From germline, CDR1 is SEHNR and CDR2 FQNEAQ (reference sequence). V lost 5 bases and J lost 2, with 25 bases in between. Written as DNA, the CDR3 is TGTGCCAGCAGCGGTGAAGGACAGCCATACTTATCCCCCTACGAGCAGTACTTC. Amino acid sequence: CASSGEGQPYLSPYEQYF.

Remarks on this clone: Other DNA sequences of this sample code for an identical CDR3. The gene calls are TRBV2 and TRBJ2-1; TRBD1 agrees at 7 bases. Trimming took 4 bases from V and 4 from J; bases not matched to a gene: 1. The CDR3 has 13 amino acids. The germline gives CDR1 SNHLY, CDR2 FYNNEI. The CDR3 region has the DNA TGTGCCAGCAGTGGGGACAGTTACAATGAGCAGTTCTTC. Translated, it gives CASSGDSYNEQFF.

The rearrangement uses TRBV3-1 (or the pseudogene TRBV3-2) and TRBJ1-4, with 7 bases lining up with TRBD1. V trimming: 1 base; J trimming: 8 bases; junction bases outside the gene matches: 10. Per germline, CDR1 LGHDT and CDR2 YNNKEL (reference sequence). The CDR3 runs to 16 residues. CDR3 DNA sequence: TGTGCCAGCAGCCAAGCTAGGGGGCGAATTGAGGAAAAACTGTTTTTT. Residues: CASSQARGRIEEKLFF.